Sequencing of this T cell receptor (beta chain) was carried out in a study of cytomegalovirus exposure and HLA in healthy donors (dated 2017 in TCRdb). For the wider study: A later analysis indicated that the 90 to 150 validation repertoires were generated on the platform also employed for the 666 repertoires of the first cohort. The aim of the study was to test whether cataloging public T cell receptors could identify signatures of past pathogen exposure. A separate validation cohort of 100 to 150 different subjects was used in addition to the approximately 700-subject first cohort. The study combined high-throughput TCR immunosequencing, statistical association of individual TCRs with disease status, and machine learning to predict cytomegalovirus infection status.

The donors belonged to the validation cohort of 120 subjects, which was separate from the roughly 670-subject first cohort. The library was produced with the immunoSEQ multiplex PCR assay. In the source study's methods: A statistical classification framework was built for diagnosing cytomegalovirus status from the catalog of TCR beta chain sequences. Held by TCRdb, this immuneACCESS table contains in-frame sequences only and omits some clones. Under half of the omission traces to an unresolved V gene where checked; the cause of the rest is unknown. V, J and clone size derive from that table, while D and trimming were established from the DNA sequence. The sample has over 50,000 clones on record, less than 96% of them singletons. The top ten hold roughly 1.2% of the sample. Regarding this clone: Its specific antigen is unknown. No clone much larger than this one lies a single base away; base qualities are absent.

The V and J ends are trimmed by 0 bases and 3 bases, leaving 9 bases between them. CDR1 and CDR2, per the germline V gene, are SGHDT and YYEEEE. The CDR3 runs 14 amino acids, cysteine and phenylalanine included. Only CDR3 DNA remains: 42 bases, in frame from the first base. General study outcomes and caveats: A few of the identified cytomegalovirus-associated TCR beta chains were confirmed in vitro to be specific for cytomegalovirus antigens. A later analysis found that TCRs clustered in the first cohort also tended to co-occur in the roughly 120 validation repertoires, with approximately 95% of cluster scores above 0. Most TCR sequences were observed very rarely across donors, whereas some public TCRs were present in many individuals. The authors suggested that the approach could potentially be generalized to other disease states and immunological phenotypes. The classifier was reported to diagnose cytomegalovirus status with high specificity and sensitivity in both the original and validation cohorts. The study gave a list of 150 to 200 TCR beta chains associated with cytomegalovirus. All 120 or so repertoires were used to score co-occurrence in the validation cohort in a later analysis, because that analysis had no HLA typing for the cohort.

The sequencing input was PBMCs. The chain uses TRBV5-6 and TRBJ1-2, with TRBD1 perhaps the D gene, on 6 matching bases. The sequence was collected from a woman between 18 and 29 years old in good health and CMV-seronegative. The CDR3 region: CASSLAGAYYGYTF. The DNA is as follows: TGTGCCAGCAGCTTGGCAGGGGCCTACTATGGCTACACCTTC. Beyond the CDR3, the reference TRBV5-6 and TRBJ1-2 genes provide the residues; the full variable domain reads: DAGVTQSPTHLIKTRGQQVTLRCSPKSGHDTVSWYQQALGQGPQFIFQYYEEEERQRGNFPDRFSGHQFPNYSSELNVNALLLGDSALYLCASSLAGAYYGYTFGSGTRLTVV.